Each of the 17 T cell receptor beta chains below was sequenced from the same sample in a study of cytomegalovirus exposure and HLA in healthy donors. The PCR used 60 Vbeta and 13 Jbeta primers. TCRdb keeps only in-frame clones here, not all; method: immunoSEQ multiplex PCR. The sample holds around 130,000 clones, 70% to 90% seen once. The specimen sequenced was PBMCs. These receptors were obtained from a man aged 40-55 years in good health and CMV-seronegative.

This clone was seen a single time. The chain has TRBV15 and TRBJ1-2; D possibly corresponds to TRBD1 (6 bases). The CDR3 sequence is 14 residues long. Germline V CDR1 and CDR2: LNHNV, YYDKDF (reference sequence). The ends were cut back, 0 bases at V and 4 bases at J, with 9 bases in the middle. The CDR3 nucleotides read TGTGCCACCAGCAGAGACAGGGGCGGCTATGGCTACACCTTC. Translation: CATSRDRGGYGYTF.

The chain combines TRBV15 with TRBJ2-1; 12 nucleotides line up with TRBD2. With V trimmed by 5 bases and J by 10 bases, 15 bases remained unmatched. CDR3 length: 17 amino acids. Germline V lookup: CDR1 LNHNV, CDR2 YYDKDF (reference sequence). The CDR3 reads CATSPPKGTSGGKEQFF. CDR3 DNA: TGTGCCACCAGCCCTCCAAAAGGCACTAGCGGGGGGAAAGAGCAGTTCTTC.

The rearrangement joins TRBV5-1 to TRBJ2-1; 10 bases are shared with TRBD2. The CDR3 has 16 residues. Germline V gives CDR1 SGHRS, CDR2 YFSETQ. V shed 7 bases, J shed 3 bases, and the junction held 10 bases outside the gene matches. CDR3: CASQETASGGYNEQFF. CDR3 DNA: TGCGCCAGCCAGGAGACGGCTAGCGGGGGCTACAATGAGCAGTTCTTC.

This clone was counted a few times. The J gene is TRBJ2-7, the V gene TRBV30, with 11 bases that match TRBD1. This CDR3 is 13 amino acids long. Germline-derived CDR1 and CDR2 are GTSNPN and SVGIG (reference sequence). V trimming: 4 bases; J trimming: 9 bases; junction bases outside the gene matches: 8. The CDR3 DNA sequence: TGTGCCTGGAAACGGGACAGGGGGTTCGGGCAGTACTTC. Translation gives CAWKRDRGFGQYF.

This clone was detected only once. The chain uses TRBV5-6 and TRBJ1-1, with D hard to call. V dropped 0 bases and J dropped 3 bases, with 9 bases sitting between them. The CDR3 sequence is 14 residues long. CDR1 is SGHDT and CDR2 is YYEEEE in the germline V gene. The CDR3: CASSLGPADTEAFF. The CDR3 coding sequence is TGTGCCAGCAGCTTGGGTCCGGCGGACACTGAAGCTTTCTTT.

The gene calls are TRBV19 and TRBJ2-3, with D unresolved. The length of the CDR3 is 15 residues. Trimming took 0 bases from V and 2 from J, leaving 9 bases between them. Germline CDR1 is LNHDA and CDR2 is SQIVND (reference sequence). The chain's CDR3 is CASSIDTTTTDTQYF. As DNA, the CDR3 is TGTGCCAGTAGTATAGATACTACTACCACAGATACGCAGTATTTT.

The chain joins TRBV30 to TRBJ1-5; 8 bases line up with TRBD1. After removal of 3 bases from V and 6 bases from J, the junction contained 4 bases not matched to a gene. Germline V lookup: CDR1 GTSNPN, CDR2 SVGIG (reference sequence). This CDR3 contains 13 residues. CDR3 amino acids: CAWSDRGGQPQHF. CDR3 DNA: TGTGCCTGGAGCGACAGGGGAGGTCAGCCCCAGCATTTT.

The table lists this clone with a count of one. The gene calls are TRBV5-1 and TRBJ2-7; possible D gene TRBD1, 6 bases. The germline gives CDR1 SGHRS, CDR2 YFSETQ. This CDR3 is 14 amino acids long. V was trimmed by 0 bases and J by 5 bases, leaving 12 bases between them. CDR3 sequence: CASSLEGSGDEQYF. CDR3 DNA: TGCGCCAGCAGCTTGGAAGGGTCAGGGGACGAGCAGTACTTC.

This clone was seen a single time. The chain couples TRBV7-3 to TRBJ2-1; 8 bases line up with TRBD1. This CDR3 contains 14 residues. Germline V gene lookup returns CDR1 SGHTA and CDR2 FQGTGA. V trimming: 8 bases; J trimming: 6 bases; junction bases outside the gene matches: 9. CDR3 protein: CASGTGGVGNEQFF. The DNA for the CDR3 is TGTGCCAGCGGCACAGGGGGAGTGGGCAATGAGCAGTTCTTC.

The chain is built from TRBV4-3 and TRBJ2-7; the match to TRBD1 covers 7 bases. CDR1 LGHNA and CDR2 YSLEER come from the germline V gene. The ends lost 2 bases at V and 4 bases at J; junction bases unmatched: 8. The CDR3 loop spans 15 amino acids. CDR3 bases: TGCGCCAGCAGCCAAACAGGGGTCCTGAGTTACGAGCAGTACTTC. Protein sequence: CASSQTGVLSYEQYF.

This clone has just a few counts. This rearrangement joins TRBV19 to TRBJ1-5; 8 bases are a match to TRBD1. V dropped 7 bases and J dropped 5; count of bases not matched to a gene: 10. This CDR3 is 15 amino acids long. Germline assignment: CDR1 LNHDA and CDR2 SQIVND (reference sequence). As DNA, the CDR3 is TGTGCCAGTACCCCGGACAGGGCATACTATCAGCCCCAGCATTTT. It specifies CASTPDRAYYQPQHF.

The chain is built from TRBV30 and TRBJ2-7; D remains ambiguous. Trimming pared 0 bases from V and 0 bases from J, leaving 9 bases between. This CDR3 is built from 14 residues. Germline V CDR1 and CDR2: GTSNPN, SVGIG (reference sequence). The CDR3, as DNA: TGTGCCTGGAGTGTACCTAGACTCTCCTACGAGCAGTACTTC. It is translated as CAWSVPRLSYEQYF. The complete variable domain, with remaining parts taken from reference TRBV30 and TRBJ2-7, reads SQTIHQWPATLVQPVGSPLSLECTVEGTSNPNLYWYRQAAGRGLQLLFYSVGIGQISSEVPQNLSASRPQDRQFILSSKKLLLSDSGFYLCAWSVPRLSYEQYFGPGTRLTVT.

Comment on this clone: The junction departs from the called germline gene at one end, perhaps through a read error. This chain uses TRBV7-9 with TRBJ1-3; D ambiguous. Germline V CDR1 and CDR2: SEHNR, FQNEAQ (reference sequence). The CDR3 is 16 amino acids. CDR3 nucleotide sequence: TGTTCCAGCAGCTTAGCCGGCGGTACCTCTGGAAACACCATATATTTT. It specifies CSSSLAGGTSGNTIYF.

This clone was found once. The chain employs TRBV6-5 and TRBJ2-1; 13 nucleotides line up with TRBD2. This CDR3 has 15 residues. J lost 3 bases, V lost 6 bases, and 2 bases had no gene match. CDR1 and CDR2 from the germline V gene are MNHEY and SVGAGI. This CDR3 reads CASRRTSGSYNEQFF. In DNA form, the CDR3 reads TGTGCCAGCAGACGGACTAGCGGGAGCTACAATGAGCAGTTCTTC.

V usage is TRBV5-4 and J usage is TRBJ1-1, with 8 bases lining up with TRBD1. CDR3 length: 12 residues. The V and J ends lost 4 bases and 10 bases, in that order; junction bases with no gene match: 6. Per the germline V gene, CDR1 is SGHNT and CDR2 is YYREEE (reference sequence). CDR3 protein: CASSLRQGRAFF. The CDR3 bases are TGTGCCAGCAGCCTCCGACAGGGGAGAGCTTTCTTT.

The chain uses TRBV9 and TRBJ1-1, with D maybe TRBD1 (6 bases). Germline CDR1 is SGDLS and CDR2 is YYNGEE. This CDR3 has 13 amino acids. V gave up 0 bases and J gave up 6 bases, with 9 bases separating them. The CDR3 bases are TGTGCCAGCAGCGTAGTGGGGGCGGCTGAAGCTTTCTTT. Translation gives CASSVVGAAEAFF.

The chain carries TRBV28 and TRBJ1-1; no clear D. Germline V gene lookup returns CDR1 MDHEN and CDR2 SYDVKM. The CDR3 totals 12 residues. V lost 7 bases to trimming and J lost 7 bases, with 13 bases between them. The CDR3 region is CASTRQINEAFF. CDR3 DNA sequence: TGTGCCAGCACTCGACAAATAAATGAAGCTTTCTTT.